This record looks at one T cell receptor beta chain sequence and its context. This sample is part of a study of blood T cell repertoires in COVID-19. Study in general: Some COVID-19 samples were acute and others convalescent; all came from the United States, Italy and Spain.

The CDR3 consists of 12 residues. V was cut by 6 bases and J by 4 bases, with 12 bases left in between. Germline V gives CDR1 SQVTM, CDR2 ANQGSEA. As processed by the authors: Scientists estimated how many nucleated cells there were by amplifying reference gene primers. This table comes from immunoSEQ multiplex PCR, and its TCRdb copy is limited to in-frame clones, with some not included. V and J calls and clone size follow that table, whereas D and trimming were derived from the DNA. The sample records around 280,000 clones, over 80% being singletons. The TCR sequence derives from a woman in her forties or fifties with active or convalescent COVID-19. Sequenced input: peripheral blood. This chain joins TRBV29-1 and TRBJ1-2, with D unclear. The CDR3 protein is CSVSERLYGYTF. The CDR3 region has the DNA TGCAGCGTGTCAGAGCGGCTCTATGGCTACACCTTC.